The rows below give T cell receptor beta chains drawn from one sample of a study of blood T cell repertoires in COVID-19. The repertoire was sequenced with immunoSEQ multiplex PCR; TCRdb's copy has only in-frame clones and lacks some. The repertoire includes nearly 100,000 clones, 84% of them detected once, and around 15% sits in the top ten. The material sequenced was peripheral blood. Receptors were obtained from a woman in her sixties with acute or convalescent COVID-19. Each CDR3 is given with its conserved first and last residue. The order of the fields is J gene, clone size, V gene, D gene, CDR3 DNA, CDR3 protein. D genes are given only for firm matches. Rows may omit the clone size; those that give it use once, few, many or a size class.

TRBJ2-7,few,TRBV6-2/TRBV6-3,.,TGTGCCAGCAGTCGATATAGGGGCGACCTCTCCTACGAGCAGTACTTC,CASSRYRGDLSYEQYF
TRBJ1-2,.,TRBV12-3/TRBV12-4,TRBD1,TGTGCCAGCAGTTTGTGGCGCAGGGGGCACACCTTC,CASSLWRRGHTF
TRBJ1-1,.,TRBV11-1,.,TGTGCCAGCAGCTTGGGCGAGAACACTGAAGCTTTCTTT,CASSLGENTEAFF
TRBJ1-6,.,TRBV13,.,TGTGCCAGCAGCTTCAATCCAGGGCCCGATAATTCACCCCTCCACTTT,CASSFNPGPDNSPLHF
TRBJ2-6,.,TRBV18,.,TGTGCCAGCTCACCAAGAAGCCCACCATCTGGGGCCAACGTCCTGACTTTC,CASSPRSPPSGANVLTF
TRBJ1-6,few,TRBV28,.,TGTGCCAGCAGTTTATGGGTGGGCCTACAGGGAAGGACTTCACCCCTCCACTTT,CASSLWVGLQGRTSPLHF
TRBJ2-5,.,TRBV2,.,TGTGCCAGCAGTGAAGATAGGACCCAGTACTTC,CASSEDRTQYF
TRBJ2-3,.,TRBV20-1,TRBD2,TGCAGTGCTAGTACTCCCTTAGCGGGGAGCACAGATACGCAGTATTTT,CSASTPLAGSTDTQYF
TRBJ1-6,.,TRBV19,TRBD1,TGTGCCAGTAGCCCGACAGGGCTTTCTTCACCCCTCCACTTT,CASSPTGLSSPLHF
TRBJ2-7,many,TRBV11-2,TRBD2,TGTGCCAGCAGCTTAGAACCTAGCGGATACGAGCAGTACTTC,CASSLEPSGYEQYF
TRBJ2-7,few,TRBV30,.,TGTGCCTGGAGTGTAGGGGACGAGCAGTACTTC,CAWSVGDEQYF
TRBJ1-1,.,TRBV5-1,.,TGCGCCAGCAGCTTGGGGCAGGGAAGCACTGAAGCTTTCTTT,CASSLGQGSTEAFF
TRBJ2-5,.,TRBV18,TRBD2,TGTGCCAGCTCACCAATAAGCGGGAAAGAGACCCAGTACTTC,CASSPISGKETQYF
TRBJ1-5,.,TRBV2,TRBD1,TGTGCCAGCAGTGGGGTCAAAAGGGGGCGAGGGAGCAATCAGCCCCAGCATTTT,CASSGVKRGRGSNQPQHF